The rows below give T cell receptor beta chains drawn from one sample of a study of monozygotic twins with inflammatory bowel disease. From its re-call of the 5' RACE reads, TCRdb lists each CDR3 protein once, without DNA. The sample data list around 410,000 distinct CDR3 sequences. The sample taken for sequencing was blood. These receptors were obtained from a human donor with ulcerative colitis or Crohn's disease, or a healthy co-twin of an affected twin (not recorded which). Each CDR3 is given with its conserved first and last residue. The order of the fields is J gene, V gene, CDR3 length, CDR3 protein.

TRBJ2-5,TRBV18,14,CASSRDRAKETQYF
TRBJ1-1,TRBV29-1,15,CSVEGEGGKHTEAFF
TRBJ2-7,TRBV18,12,CASSPGPNEQYF
TRBJ1-3,TRBV7-9,12,CASIKGGNTIYF
TRBJ2-2,TRBV10-3,11,CATSTAGELFF
TRBJ2-3,TRBV28,15,CASSFQVHHTDTQYF
TRBJ1-2,TRBV7-9,15,CASSPGTGVNYGYTF
TRBJ2-7,TRBV19,11,CATGTTYEQYF
TRBJ2-7,TRBV7-9,17,CASSSGTPVPSSYEQYF
TRBJ2-3,TRBV5-1,12,CASSLNHDTQYF
TRBJ2-3,TRBV19,13,CATSWLGRDTQYF
TRBJ1-2,TRBV12-3/TRBV12-4,12,CASSLKGDGYTF
TRBJ1-2,TRBV5-1,16,CASSFFPHDSAYGYTF
TRBJ1-3,TRBV7-2,14,CASSSQGTGNTIYF
TRBJ2-7,TRBV18,14,CASSPLGQSYEQYF
TRBJ2-2,TRBV6-1,14,CASSERRPPGELFF
TRBJ2-2,TRBV29-1,14,CSVTRPGNIGELFF
TRBJ2-1,TRBV19,14,CASSQGDRVPEQFF
TRBJ2-5,TRBV30,11,CAWSVLRGQYF
TRBJ2-3,TRBV21-1,17,CASSKGVNRGNTDTQYF
TRBJ2-7,TRBV24-1,14,CATSDSALTYEQYF
TRBJ1-1,TRBV20-1,11,CSARAVAEAFF
TRBJ2-7,TRBV5-1,15,CASSLDVSGGAEQYF
TRBJ2-3,TRBV20-1,19,CSARVGWASGSRFGDTQYF
TRBJ2-2,TRBV6-2/TRBV6-3,16,CASSYSMATSYGELFF
TRBJ1-5,TRBV28,13,CDSSPQARQPQHF
TRBJ1-5,TRBV30,13,CAWSSQGAQPQHF
TRBJ1-2,TRBV2,13,CASSEEVEFHSTF
TRBJ2-4,TRBV28,14,CASSLAGTSNIQYF
TRBJ2-1,TRBV28,17,CASSLSPGTSGRNEQFF